This is a list of T cell receptor beta chains from one sample in a study of long-term antiretroviral therapy in people with HIV. Sequencing used immunoSEQ multiplex PCR; TCRdb keeps in-frame clones, though not all of them. The sample contains some 22,000 clones, about 82% of which appear only once. The sequencing used unsorted PBMCs, collected 1.6 years after starting antiretroviral therapy. These receptors were obtained from a man in his forties with HIV. The CDR3 runs from the conserved cysteine through the conserved F or W. Fields, in order: J gene, V gene, D gene, clone size, CDR3 protein, CDR3 DNA. A D gene is named only where the DNA matches it firmly. Part of the rows lack a size; the others show once, few, many or a class for expanded clones.

j_gene: TRBJ2-7; v_gene: TRBV27; d_gene: .; abundance: .; CDR3aa: CASSLEGDGNTYEQYF; CDR3nt: TGTGCCAGCAGTTTAGAGGGGGACGGAAACACCTACGAGCAGTACTTC
j_gene: TRBJ1-2; v_gene: TRBV6-5; d_gene: TRBD1; abundance: .; CDR3aa: CASSYQLGQGLDGYTF; CDR3nt: TGTGCCAGCAGTTATCAGCTGGGACAGGGACTCGATGGCTACACCTTC
j_gene: TRBJ1-1; v_gene: TRBV9; d_gene: .; abundance: .; CDR3aa: CASSVGGMGSSNTEAFF; CDR3nt: TGTGCCAGCAGCGTAGGAGGGATGGGCTCTTCGAACACTGAAGCTTTCTTT
j_gene: TRBJ1-5; v_gene: TRBV28; d_gene: .; abundance: .; CDR3aa: CASALKRDQPQHF; CDR3nt: TGTGCCAGCGCTCTTAAGCGGGACCAGCCCCAGCATTTT
j_gene: TRBJ2-2; v_gene: TRBV7-8; d_gene: .; abundance: .; CDR3aa: CASSLNTGELFF; CDR3nt: TGTGCCAGCAGCTTAAACACCGGGGAGCTGTTTTTT
j_gene: TRBJ1-2; v_gene: TRBV10-3; d_gene: .; abundance: .; CDR3aa: CAISESIPGVGYGYTF; CDR3nt: TGTGCCATCAGTGAGTCGATACCAGGGGTCGGCTATGGCTACACCTTC
j_gene: TRBJ2-1; v_gene: TRBV7-3; d_gene: .; abundance: .; CDR3aa: CASSLNRGPSYNEQFF; CDR3nt: TGTGCCAGCAGCTTAAACCGCGGTCCTTCCTACAATGAGCAGTTCTTC
j_gene: TRBJ2-2; v_gene: TRBV7-9; d_gene: .; abundance: .; CDR3aa: CASSHNTGELFF; CDR3nt: TGTGCCAGCAGCCATAACACCGGGGAGCTGTTTTTT
j_gene: TRBJ2-7; v_gene: TRBV6-5; d_gene: .; abundance: .; CDR3aa: CASSYRRFPYEQYF; CDR3nt: TGTGCCAGCAGTTACAGAAGGTTCCCCTACGAGCAGTACTTC
j_gene: TRBJ1-2; v_gene: TRBV19; d_gene: TRBD1; abundance: few; CDR3aa: CASSIGTGTWDGYTF; CDR3nt: TGTGCCAGTAGTATAGGGACAGGGACTTGGGATGGCTACACCTTC
j_gene: TRBJ2-5; v_gene: TRBV18; d_gene: TRBD1; abundance: .; CDR3aa: CASSRDSLRETQYF; CDR3nt: TGTGCCAGCTCACGGGACAGCCTCCGGGAGACCCAGTACTTC
j_gene: TRBJ2-2; v_gene: TRBV6-5; d_gene: .; abundance: .; CDR3aa: CASSYSNPGELFF; CDR3nt: TGTGCCAGCAGTTACTCGAATCCCGGGGAGCTGTTTTTT
j_gene: TRBJ1-3; v_gene: TRBV4-2; d_gene: .; abundance: .; CDR3aa: CASSQDYSGNTIYF; CDR3nt: TGTGCCAGCAGCCAAGACTACTCTGGAAACACCATATATTTT
j_gene: TRBJ2-7; v_gene: TRBV5-1; d_gene: .; abundance: .; CDR3aa: CASSLVGGRGGEQYF; CDR3nt: TGCGCCAGCAGCTTGGTTGGGGGTCGAGGGGGCGAGCAGTACTTC
j_gene: TRBJ2-5; v_gene: TRBV5-6; d_gene: .; abundance: once; CDR3aa: CASSFWGYQETQYF; CDR3nt: TGTGCCAGCAGCTTTTGGGGGTACCAAGAGACCCAGTACTTC
j_gene: TRBJ2-7; v_gene: TRBV6-1; d_gene: TRBD1; abundance: .; CDR3aa: CASSEWRTGSYEQYF; CDR3nt: TGTGCCAGCAGTGAATGGAGGACAGGGAGCTACGAGCAGTACTTC
j_gene: TRBJ2-7; v_gene: TRBV11-3; d_gene: TRBD1; abundance: .; CDR3aa: CASSPAGTGKAYEQYF; CDR3nt: TGTGCCAGCAGCCCCGCGGGGACAGGGAAGGCATACGAGCAGTACTTC
j_gene: TRBJ1-2; v_gene: TRBV6-1; d_gene: TRBD1; abundance: once; CDR3aa: CASIEGGRGYTF; CDR3nt: TGTGCCAGCATCGAAGGGGGCCGTGGCTACACCTTC
j_gene: TRBJ1-5; v_gene: TRBV6-5; d_gene: TRBD1; abundance: once; CDR3aa: CASRVGGAGQPQHF; CDR3nt: TGTGCCAGCAGGGTAGGGGGCGCGGGACAGCCCCAGCATTTT
j_gene: TRBJ2-1; v_gene: TRBV7-9; d_gene: .; abundance: .; CDR3aa: CASSGRAGAFYNEQFF; CDR3nt: TGTGCCAGCAGCGGTAGGGCGGGGGCCTTCTACAATGAGCAGTTCTTC
j_gene: TRBJ2-3; v_gene: TRBV15; d_gene: .; abundance: .; CDR3aa: CATSRDLGTDTQYF; CDR3nt: TGTGCCACCAGCAGAGATCTCGGCACAGATACGCAGTATTTT
j_gene: TRBJ2-1; v_gene: TRBV13; d_gene: TRBD1; abundance: .; CDR3aa: CASSRTGKNNEQFF; CDR3nt: TGTGCCAGCAGCCGGACAGGGAAAAATAATGAGCAGTTCTTC
j_gene: TRBJ2-5; v_gene: TRBV6-1; d_gene: TRBD1; abundance: once; CDR3aa: CTSSEAPSPTGVQETQYF; CDR3nt: TGTACCAGCAGTGAAGCGCCTTCCCCGACAGGGGTCCAAGAGACCCAGTACTTC
j_gene: TRBJ2-7; v_gene: TRBV7-6; d_gene: TRBD1; abundance: .; CDR3aa: CASSVGQGFDEQYF; CDR3nt: TGTGCCAGCAGCGTCGGACAGGGTTTCGACGAGCAGTACTTC
j_gene: TRBJ2-7; v_gene: TRBV5-1; d_gene: TRBD2; abundance: .; CDR3aa: CASSLADLAGLDEQYF; CDR3nt: TGCGCCAGCAGCTTGGCCGACCTAGCGGGTCTGGACGAGCAGTACTTC
j_gene: TRBJ2-3; v_gene: TRBV7-6; d_gene: .; abundance: .; CDR3aa: CASSPRGTDTQYF; CDR3nt: TGTGCCAGCAGCCCCAGAGGCACAGATACGCAGTATTTT
j_gene: TRBJ1-2; v_gene: TRBV9; d_gene: TRBD1; abundance: once; CDR3aa: CASSPPDRGGDYGYTF; CDR3nt: TGTGCCAGCAGCCCCCCGGACAGGGGAGGGGACTATGGCTACACCTTC
j_gene: TRBJ1-1; v_gene: TRBV28; d_gene: .; abundance: .; CDR3aa: CASSYLWGGVRANTEAFF; CDR3nt: TGTGCCAGCAGCTATCTTTGGGGCGGGGTCAGGGCGAACACTGAAGCTTTCTTT
j_gene: TRBJ2-2; v_gene: TRBV6-4; d_gene: .; abundance: few; CDR3aa: CASMDRNTGELFF; CDR3nt: TGTGCCAGTATGGACAGGAACACCGGGGAGCTGTTTTTT
j_gene: TRBJ1-2; v_gene: TRBV12-2; d_gene: .; abundance: .; CDR3aa: CASRLRTGGYYGYTF; CDR3nt: TGTGCAAGTCGTTTAAGGACAGGGGGATACTATGGCTACACCTTC
j_gene: TRBJ1-4; v_gene: TRBV19; d_gene: TRBD1; abundance: few; CDR3aa: CASSPLGTGNEKLFF; CDR3nt: TGTGCCAGTAGCCCCCTCGGGACAGGGAATGAAAAACTGTTTTTT
j_gene: TRBJ2-5; v_gene: TRBV4-1; d_gene: TRBD1; abundance: .; CDR3aa: CASSQVQGALSSSQETQYF; CDR3nt: TGCGCCAGCAGCCAAGTACAGGGGGCCCTGTCGAGTAGCCAAGAGACCCAGTACTTC
j_gene: TRBJ2-1; v_gene: TRBV10-1; d_gene: .; abundance: .; CDR3aa: CASSESTRTLSDEQFF; CDR3nt: TGCGCCAGCAGTGAGTCGACCCGGACCCTAAGCGATGAGCAGTTCTTC
j_gene: TRBJ1-1; v_gene: TRBV10-3; d_gene: .; abundance: .; CDR3aa: CAISEGTGAGAFF; CDR3nt: TGTGCCATCAGTGAGGGGACGGGGGCTGGAGCTTTCTTT
j_gene: TRBJ2-7; v_gene: TRBV5-5; d_gene: TRBD1; abundance: .; CDR3aa: CASSRSPGQGADEQYF; CDR3nt: TGTGCCAGCAGCCGGAGCCCGGGACAGGGGGCCGACGAGCAGTACTTC
j_gene: TRBJ1-5; v_gene: TRBV5-5; d_gene: .; abundance: .; CDR3aa: CASFLGGAPIKSQPQHF; CDR3nt: TGTGCCAGCTTCTTAGGGGGGGCCCCAATTAAGAGTCAGCCCCAGCATTTT
j_gene: TRBJ1-2; v_gene: TRBV6-5; d_gene: TRBD1; abundance: .; CDR3aa: CASSYSRQGGSYGYTF; CDR3nt: TGTGCCAGCAGTTACTCGCGACAGGGAGGTTCCTATGGCTACACCTTC
j_gene: TRBJ1-4; v_gene: TRBV7-6; d_gene: TRBD1; abundance: .; CDR3aa: CASSRGTATNEKLFF; CDR3nt: TGTGCCAGCAGCCGAGGGACAGCTACTAATGAAAAACTGTTTTTT
j_gene: TRBJ1-4; v_gene: TRBV6-1; d_gene: .; abundance: .; CDR3aa: CASSEGISGSLNEKLFF; CDR3nt: TGTGCCAGCAGTGAAGGTATCTCGGGGTCCCTTAATGAAAAACTGTTTTTT
j_gene: TRBJ2-5; v_gene: TRBV27; d_gene: .; abundance: once; CDR3aa: CASSLLKGETQYF; CDR3nt: TGTGCCAGCAGCCTCCTAAAGGGAGAGACCCAGTACTTC
j_gene: TRBJ1-3; v_gene: TRBV11-2; d_gene: .; abundance: .; CDR3aa: CASSLSRLGQGNTIYF; CDR3nt: TGTGCCAGCAGCTTATCAAGACTCGGACAGGGAAACACCATATATTTT
j_gene: TRBJ2-3; v_gene: TRBV11-2; d_gene: .; abundance: .; CDR3aa: CASSSHGVGADTQYF; CDR3nt: TGTGCCAGCAGCTCGCATGGGGTCGGCGCAGATACGCAGTATTTT
j_gene: TRBJ2-1; v_gene: TRBV5-1; d_gene: .; abundance: .; CDR3aa: CASSLVGGRYNEQFF; CDR3nt: TGCGCCAGCAGCTTGGTTGGGGGCCGGTACAATGAGCAGTTCTTC
j_gene: TRBJ1-1; v_gene: TRBV18; d_gene: TRBD1; abundance: once; CDR3aa: CASSPGTGLGTEAFF; CDR3nt: TGTGCCAGCTCACCCGGGACAGGGTTGGGCACTGAAGCTTTCTTT
j_gene: TRBJ1-3; v_gene: TRBV6-1; d_gene: TRBD1; abundance: .; CDR3aa: CASSINRGTGNTIYF; CDR3nt: TGTGCCAGCAGTATAAACAGGGGGACTGGAAACACCATATATTTT
j_gene: TRBJ1-5; v_gene: TRBV19; d_gene: .; abundance: .; CDR3aa: CASSIPRSTFSNQPQHF; CDR3nt: TGTGCCAGTAGTATCCCACGGTCGACTTTTAGCAATCAGCCCCAGCATTTT
j_gene: TRBJ2-2; v_gene: TRBV10-1; d_gene: .; abundance: few; CDR3aa: CASSGDGPNTGELFF; CDR3nt: TGCGCCAGCAGTGGGGACGGGCCGAACACCGGGGAGCTGTTTTTT
j_gene: TRBJ1-1; v_gene: TRBV5-1; d_gene: .; abundance: once; CDR3aa: CASSLYRGPRDTEAFF; CDR3nt: TGCGCCAGCAGCTTGTACCGGGGCCCCCGAGACACTGAAGCTTTCTTT
j_gene: TRBJ1-1; v_gene: TRBV19; d_gene: .; abundance: .; CDR3aa: CASSIKGPLWGGTEAFF; CDR3nt: TGTGCCAGTAGTATTAAGGGACCCCTCTGGGGTGGCACTGAAGCTTTCTTT
j_gene: TRBJ2-3; v_gene: TRBV11-3; d_gene: TRBD1; abundance: .; CDR3aa: CASSQRTGRTDTQYF; CDR3nt: TGTGCCAGCAGCCAGCGGACAGGGCGCACAGATACGCAGTATTTT
j_gene: TRBJ2-1; v_gene: TRBV6-6; d_gene: TRBD2; abundance: .; CDR3aa: CASSRTSGYNEQFF; CDR3nt: TGTGCCAGCAGTCGGACTAGCGGGTACAATGAGCAGTTCTTC
j_gene: TRBJ2-7; v_gene: TRBV4-1; d_gene: .; abundance: once; CDR3aa: CASSQEPGSTYEQYF; CDR3nt: TGCGCCAGCAGCCAAGAACCGGGATCAACCTACGAGCAGTACTTC